The 30 T cell receptor beta chains reported below all come from one sample, sequenced in a study of T-cell reconstitution after alpha-beta-depleted transplantation in children. A library of TCRbeta sequences, prepared with unique molecular identifiers, was generated. TCRdb passed the PCR reads through MiXCR, listing each CDR3 protein once. The sample holds roughly 49,000 distinct CDR3 sequences, approximately 8.7% seen once. The sample was PBMCs, mostly from graft donor cells, taken 60 days after TCRalphabeta/CD19-depleted stem cell transplant. These receptors were collected from a male patient between 2 and 10 years old who had a stem cell transplant for chronic granulomatous disease, so the T cells may come from the graft donor.

This clonotype was counted ten times or more. The gene calls are TRBV15 and TRBJ2-7, with 7 bases lining up with TRBD1. Per the germline V gene, CDR1 is LNHNV and CDR2 is YYDKDF (reference sequence). V gave up 1 base and J gave up 9 bases; unmatched junction bases: 15. The CDR3 consists of 16 residues. As DNA, the CDR3 is TGTGCCACCAGCAGAGCCCAGGGAGTGACAGGGTTAGTGCAGTACTTC. Translation gives CATSRAQGVTGLVQYF.

In this sample, this clonotype turned up many times. V is TRBV5-5 and J is TRBJ1-2; 8 bases align to TRBD1. Trimming cost V 4 bases and J 5 bases; bases outside gene matches: 10. This CDR3 spans 15 amino acids. CDR1 and CDR2 from the germline V gene are SGHKS and YYEKEE (reference sequence). Written as DNA, the CDR3 is TGTGCCAGCAGCCCCCGGGACAGGACCGCTTATGGCTACACCTTC. This gives the protein CASSPRDRTAYGYTF. The full variable domain, rest sourced from reference TRBV5-5 and TRBJ1-2, is DAGVTQSPTHLIKTRGQQVTLRCSPISGHKSVSWYQQVLGQGPQFIFQYYEKEERGRGNFPDRFSARQFPNYSSELNVNALLLGDSALYLCASSPRDRTAYGYTFGSGTRLTVV.

This clonotype was observed at least ten times. The gene calls are TRBV4-1 and TRBJ2-2; TRBD2 is a possible D gene (5 bases). This CDR3 has 15 amino acids. Per the germline V gene, CDR1 is MGHRA and CDR2 is YSYEKL. V lost 1 base and J lost 4, with 10 bases in between. For the CDR3, the DNA is TGCGCCAGCAGCCAAGTTGGACTTCTCACCGGGGAGCTGTTTTTT. It translates to CASSQVGLLTGELFF.

In this sample, this clonotype turned up many times. The rearrangement links TRBV7-9 to TRBJ1-2; the D gene is possibly TRBD1 (6 bases). CDR3 size: 13 residues. The V end was cut by 5 bases, the J end by 8 bases, with 15 bases between. Germline lookup yields CDR1 SEHNR and CDR2 FQNEAQ (reference sequence). DNA of the CDR3: TGTGCCAGCAGCGACGACAGGTTTCGAGGCTACACCTTC. Protein sequence: CASSDDRFRGYTF.

This clonotype was counted many times. This rearrangement joins TRBV7-9 to TRBJ2-3; 7 bases match TRBD2. V shed 7 bases, J shed 2 bases, and the junction held 6 bases outside the gene matches. Germline V gene lookup returns CDR1 SEHNR and CDR2 FQNEAQ (reference sequence). The CDR3 is 14 residues long. CDR3 nucleotide sequence: TGTGCCAGCACCGACCTAGCGGCCACAGATACGCAGTATTTT. Protein product: CASTDLAATDTQYF. The full variable domain, in which reference TRBV7-9 and TRBJ2-3 provide the parts outside the CDR3, is DTGVSQNPRHKITKRGQNVTFRCDPISEHNRLYWYRQTLGQGPEFLTYFQNEAQLEKSRLLSDRFSAERPKGSFSTLEIQRTEQGDSAMYLCASTDLAATDTQYFGPGTRLTVL.

This clonotype rates as medium-sized. This chain connects TRBV9 to TRBJ2-1; no clear D. Germline lookup yields CDR1 SGDLS and CDR2 YYNGEE. V was pared by 3 bases and J by 0 bases, with 16 bases between. The CDR3 length is 17 residues. CDR3 loop: CASSDAPSRNSYNEQFF. The CDR3 DNA sequence: TGTGCCAGCAGCGACGCCCCCTCTAGGAACTCCTACAATGAGCAGTTCTTC.

This clonotype appeared a few times. The V and J genes are TRBV24-1 and TRBJ2-7; TRBD2 agrees at 9 bases. Germline-derived CDR1 and CDR2 are KGHDR and SFDVKD. J lost 2 bases, V lost 9 bases, and 7 bases had no gene match. This CDR3 has 14 amino acids. CDR3 loop: CATLLQREAYEQYF. In DNA form, the CDR3 reads TGTGCCACCCTACTTCAGCGGGAGGCCTACGAGCAGTACTTC.

This sequence joins TRBV20-1 and TRBJ1-3, with 8 bases identical to TRBD1. Germline V gene data show CDR1 as DFQATT and CDR2 as SNEGSKA (reference sequence). The V segment lost 6 bases and the J segment 3 bases; nucleotides outside the gene matches: 4. The CDR3 length is 13 residues. DNA for the CDR3: TGCAGTGCAATGACAGGGGATGGAAACACCATATATTTT. This sequence encodes CSAMTGDGNTIYF.

This clonotype appeared many times. The CDR3 nucleotides read TGCGCCAGCAGCGTGCCAGGGTACAGGGAGCAGTTCTTC. This sequence encodes CASSVPGYREQFF. The chain couples TRBV4-1 to TRBJ2-1; TRBD1 is a possible D gene (5 bases). The CDR3 runs 13 residues. Trimming pared 5 bases from V and 10 bases from J, leaving 15 bases between. Germline V CDR1 and CDR2: MGHRA, YSYEKL.

This clonotype was counted ten times or more. The CDR3 loop reads CGISGLTDTQYF. In DNA form, the CDR3 reads TGCGGCATTAGCGGTCTGACAGATACGCAGTATTTT. The V call is TRBV29-1, the J call TRBJ2-3, with D possibly being TRBD2 (6 bases). Germline V gives CDR1 SQVTM, CDR2 ANQGSEA. The CDR3 extends over 12 amino acids.

This clonotype occurred many times. J is TRBJ2-1 and V is TRBV7-9, with 9 bases lining up with TRBD2. Germline V gives CDR1 SEHNR, CDR2 FQNEAQ (reference sequence). Unmatched junction bases numbered 11, after V lost 3 bases and J lost 5 bases. This CDR3 is built from 17 residues. The CDR3 coding sequence is TGTGCCAGCAGCTTGGCGGGAGGGCCCCGAATACACAATGAGCAGTTCTTC. It yields the protein CASSLAGGPRIHNEQFF.

This clonotype was seen many times. The chain recombines TRBV9 with TRBJ2-1; TRBD2 matches at 7 bases. Germline CDR1 is SGDLS and CDR2 is YYNGEE. With V trimmed by 3 bases and J by 6 bases, 6 bases remained unmatched. This CDR3 has 14 residues. CDR3 loop: CASSAGEGPNEQFF. In DNA, the CDR3 is TGTGCCAGCAGCGCGGGGGAGGGCCCCAATGAGCAGTTCTTC.

The genes are TRBV4-3 and TRBJ2-6, with D perhaps matching TRBD2 (5 bases). The CDR3 length is 20 residues. Germline V gene sequence: CDR1 LGHNA, CDR2 YSLEER. Trimming shortened V by 0 bases and J by 2 bases, and 20 bases separated the two germline ends. This chain's CDR3 is CASSQDRISGWGAGANVLTF. In DNA form, the CDR3 reads TGCGCCAGCAGCCAAGATCGTATTTCGGGGTGGGGAGCTGGGGCCAACGTCCTGACTTTC.

This rearrangement joins TRBV5-6 to TRBJ2-7; 10 bases fit TRBD2. The J segment lost 3 bases and the V segment lost 7 bases, leaving 7 bases of the junction unmatched. This CDR3 contains 14 residues. Germline V gives CDR1 SGHDT, CDR2 YYEEEE. The CDR3 spells CASGPAGGFYEQYF. As DNA, the CDR3 is TGTGCCAGCGGTCCAGCGGGAGGGTTCTACGAGCAGTACTTC.

The V and J genes are TRBV30 and TRBJ2-2, with 10 bases aligning to TRBD2. Germline V gene data show CDR1 as GTSNPN and CDR2 as SVGIG (reference sequence). With 0 bases clipped from V and 4 bases from J, the junction kept 5 bases outside the gene matches. This CDR3 is 16 amino acids long. The CDR3 DNA reads TGTGCCTGGAGTGTATGGGCTAGCGGGAGCACCGGGGAGCTGTTTTTT. It translates to CAWSVWASGSTGELFF.

This clonotype was picked up many times. The chain has TRBV4-3 and TRBJ2-1; TRBD2 matches at 8 bases. J gave up 0 bases and V 4 bases, and 2 bases lay outside the gene matches. The CDR3 consists of 15 residues. The germline V gene has CDR1 LGHNA and CDR2 YSLEER. The CDR3 coding sequence is TGCGCCAGCAGCCCAGGGACTAGCTCCTACAATGAGCAGTTCTTC. Amino acids: CASSPGTSSYNEQFF.

This clonotype was picked up many times. The rearrangement uses TRBV7-7 and TRBJ2-7; 14 bases match TRBD2. CDR3 length: 15 amino acids. V was clipped by 5 bases and J by 4 bases; unmatched bases: 4. CDR1 is SSHAT and CDR2 is FNYEAQ in the germline V gene (reference sequence). CDR3 residues: CASSPGTSGSYEQYF. The CDR3 DNA is TGTGCCAGCAGCCCCGGGACTAGCGGGAGTTACGAGCAGTACTTC.

The table lists this clonotype with a few counts. This chain connects TRBV4-2 to TRBJ2-3; 13 nucleotides match TRBD2. Trimming at V came to 4 bases and at J to 3 bases, leaving 13 bases not matched to a gene. Germline-derived CDR1 and CDR2 are LGHNA and YNFKEQ. The CDR3 spans 19 residues. CDR3 sequence: CASSLWRGLAGVGTDTQYF. CDR3 DNA sequence: TGTGCCAGCAGCCTGTGGCGAGGACTAGCGGGAGTTGGGACAGATACGCAGTATTTT.

The genes are TRBV6-1 and TRBJ2-1; 8 bases fit TRBD1. The trim removed 7 bases at V and 7 bases at J, leaving 12 bases unmatched. There are 15 residues in the CDR3. Per germline, CDR1 MNHNS and CDR2 SASEGT. CDR3 residues: CASTAAGQEVNEQFF. DNA of the CDR3: TGTGCCAGCACCGCTGCGGGACAGGAGGTTAATGAGCAGTTCTTC.

This clonotype occurred many times. The V call is TRBV27, the J call TRBJ1-6, with 7 bases aligning to TRBD1. Trimming at V came to 5 bases and at J to 6 bases, leaving 7 bases not matched to a gene. The germline gives CDR1 MNHEY, CDR2 SMNVEV (reference sequence). The CDR3 loop spans 15 amino acids. CDR3 nucleotide sequence: TGTGCCAGCAGTATCGAACAGGGGCTTAATTCACCCCTCCACTTT. It yields the protein CASSIEQGLNSPLHF.

The CDR3 DNA reads as TGTGCCAGCAGTTTTGGTGGCGAGCAGTACTTC. This sequence encodes CASSFGGEQYF. The chain joins TRBV28 to TRBJ2-7; unclear D gene. Trimming removed 3 bases from V and 6 bases from J, with 6 bases in between. Germline V gives CDR1 MDHEN, CDR2 SYDVKM. The CDR3 has 11 residues.

There are many counts of this clonotype. V usage is TRBV11-2 and J usage is TRBJ2-2, with TRBD2 matching over 8 bases. CDR1 SGHAT and CDR2 FQNNGV come from the germline V gene. V trimming: 5 bases; J trimming: 2 bases; junction bases outside the gene matches: 13. The CDR3 is 18 residues long. CDR3 amino acids: CASSVPGLVGTNTGELFF. Written as DNA, the CDR3 is TGTGCCAGCAGCGTTCCGGGACTAGTAGGGACCAACACCGGGGAGCTGTTTTTT.

J is TRBJ1-6 and V is TRBV7-9; a possible D gene is TRBD1 (6 bases). Germline V gene data show CDR1 as SEHNR and CDR2 as FQNEAQ (reference sequence). The CDR3 totals 16 residues. Trimming shortened V by 6 bases and J by 5 bases, and 17 bases separated the two germline ends. The CDR3 loop reads CASSKPGTSHNSPLHF. The CDR3 DNA reads TGTGCCAGCAGTAAACCCGGGACATCTCATAATTCACCCCTCCACTTT.

The V call is TRBV27, the J call TRBJ1-2; maybe TRBD1 (5 bases). This CDR3 contains 14 residues. Germline V gives CDR1 MNHEY, CDR2 SMNVEV (reference sequence). V shed 5 bases and J shed 7 bases, with 17 bases lying between them. The CDR3 protein is CASSGPPGSGGYTF. CDR3 nucleotide sequence: TGTGCCAGCAGTGGGCCCCCAGGGTCGGGTGGCTACACCTTC.

This clonotype was seen many times. The J gene is TRBJ2-5, the V gene TRBV20-1; the D is unclear. Trimming pared 6 bases from V and 4 bases from J, leaving 15 bases between. The CDR3 contains 13 residues. CDR1 and CDR2 (germline): DFQATT, SNEGSKA (reference sequence). CDR3: CSAPLRAGETQYF. Here the CDR3 DNA reads TGCAGTGCACCGCTTCGAGCTGGAGAGACCCAGTACTTC.

This clonotype was seen repeatedly, ten times or more. V is TRBV9 and J is TRBJ2-3; D gene unclear. The CDR3 is 15 amino acids. The ends were cut back, 6 bases at V and 5 bases at J, with 19 bases in the middle. Germline lookup yields CDR1 SGDLS and CDR2 YYNGEE. The CDR3 is CASNPGLQTGDTQYF. As DNA, the CDR3 is TGTGCCAGCAACCCGGGTCTCCAAACGGGAGATACGCAGTATTTT.

This clonotype was observed many times. The chain has TRBV5-1 and TRBJ1-1; D uncertain. This CDR3 is 14 amino acids long. V was trimmed by 1 base and J by 4 bases, leaving 11 bases between them. Germline V gives CDR1 SGHRS, CDR2 YFSETQ. CDR3 DNA: TGCGCCAGCAGCTTGAGGGCGGGTGGCACTGAAGCTTTCTTT. This translates into CASSLRAGGTEAFF.

The sample holds a few counts of this clonotype. This chain joins TRBV20-1 and TRBJ2-7; 7 bases are shared with TRBD2. This CDR3 region has 18 residues. From germline, CDR1 is DFQATT and CDR2 SNEGSKA (reference sequence). V was clipped by 6 bases and J by 2 bases; unmatched bases: 22. The CDR3 nucleotides are TGCAGTGCCCTCCCCTTGTCACGCCCGAGCGGGACCCCCTACGAGCAGTACTTC. Translated, it gives CSALPLSRPSGTPYEQYF.

A note on this clonotype: With a much larger clone just one base away, this may be a read error. The chain is built from TRBV6-2 or TRBV6-3 and TRBJ2-5, with D perhaps TRBD1 (6 bases). The length of the CDR3 is 14 residues. Trimming removed 2 bases at V and 4 bases at J, with 11 bases between. Germline loops: CDR1 MNHEY, CDR2 SVGEGT. CDR3 region: CASSYTGPLETQYF. In DNA, the CDR3 is TGTGCCAGCAGTTACACAGGGCCACTAGAGACCCAGTACTTC.

This clonotype was detected only a few times. This chain links TRBV6-2 or TRBV6-3 with TRBJ1-6; 10 nucleotides match TRBD1. J gave up 10 bases and V 2 bases, and 5 bases lay outside the gene matches. Germline lookup yields CDR1 MNHEY and CDR2 SVGEGT. This CDR3 comprises 15 residues. The CDR3, as DNA: TGTGCCAGCAGTTACCACGGACAGGGGGGGTCACCCCTCCACTTT. Translating it yields CASSYHGQGGSPLHF.